Detailed here is one TCR beta chain. Its antigen is currently unknown. The sample is drawn from a study of T-cell memory formation after mild COVID-19. Whole-study findings and limits: Clones contracting across day 15 to 85 had a balanced CD4/CD8 profile; later expanding clones leaned CD4+. CD4+ contracting clones lay mainly in CM and EM, CD8+ ones in EMRA.

A 5'RACE reaction primed in the constant segment made cDNA libraries of TCR alpha and TCR beta, and these carried sample barcodes and UMIs. Each CDR3 protein is one row after TCRdb ran MiXCR on the 5' RACE reads. The sample includes 450,000 to 650,000 distinct CDR3 sequences, 20% of them seen just once. This TCR was sampled from an adult woman who had mild COVID-19 (a few samples of this study predate the infection). Cell type and time point are not known. Sample: PBMCs or a T cell subset sorted from them (not recorded which).

For the CDR3, the DNA is TGCAGTGCTAGAGCCCCTCTAGGACCCCTAATCTACGAGCAGTACTTC. Protein product: CSARAPLGPLIYEQYF. This sequence joins TRBV20-1 and TRBJ2-7; D is unclear. This CDR3 has 16 residues. The germline V gene encodes CDR1 DFQATT and CDR2 SNEGSKA (reference sequence). V lost 1 base, J lost 3 bases, and 19 bases lay in between.